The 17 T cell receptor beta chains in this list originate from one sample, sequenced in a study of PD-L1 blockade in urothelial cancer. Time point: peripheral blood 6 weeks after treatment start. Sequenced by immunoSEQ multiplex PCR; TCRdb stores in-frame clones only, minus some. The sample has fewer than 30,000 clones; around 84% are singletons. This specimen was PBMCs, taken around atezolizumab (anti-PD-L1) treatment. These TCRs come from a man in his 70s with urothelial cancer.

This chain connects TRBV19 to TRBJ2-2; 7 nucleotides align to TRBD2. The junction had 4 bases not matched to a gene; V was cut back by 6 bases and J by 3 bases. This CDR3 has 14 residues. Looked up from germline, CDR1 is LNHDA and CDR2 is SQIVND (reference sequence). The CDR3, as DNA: TGTGCCAGTAGGGCCCTAGCGGACACCGGGGAGCTGTTTTTT. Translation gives CASRALADTGELFF.

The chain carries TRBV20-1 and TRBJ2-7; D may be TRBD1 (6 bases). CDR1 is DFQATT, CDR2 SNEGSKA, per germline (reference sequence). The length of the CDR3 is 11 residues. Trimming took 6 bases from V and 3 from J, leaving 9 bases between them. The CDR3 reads CSASDSYEQYF. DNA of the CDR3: TGCAGTGCATCGGACAGCTACGAGCAGTACTTC.

CDR3: CATSRDRTRSSYEQYF. The DNA for the CDR3 is TGTGCCACCAGCAGAGATAGGACTAGATCGTCCTACGAGCAGTACTTC. The genes are TRBV15 and TRBJ2-7; 7 bases are shared with TRBD2. The CDR3 loop spans 16 amino acids. The germline V gene has CDR1 LNHNV and CDR2 YYDKDF (reference sequence). Germline trimming cut 0 bases from V and 1 base from J; bases unmatched to any gene: 6.

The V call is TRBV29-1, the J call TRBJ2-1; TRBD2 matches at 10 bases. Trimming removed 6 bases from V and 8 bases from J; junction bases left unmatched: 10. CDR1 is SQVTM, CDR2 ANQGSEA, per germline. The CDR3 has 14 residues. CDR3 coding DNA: TGCAGCGTCACACCGGGACTAGCGCGGCATGAGCAGTTCTTC. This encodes CSVTPGLARHEQFF.

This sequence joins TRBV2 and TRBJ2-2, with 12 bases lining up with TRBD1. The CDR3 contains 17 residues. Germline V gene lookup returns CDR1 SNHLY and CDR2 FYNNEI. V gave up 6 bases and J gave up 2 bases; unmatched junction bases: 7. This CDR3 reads CASRKGQGAFNTGELFF. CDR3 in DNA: TGTGCCAGCAGGAAGGGACAGGGGGCGTTTAACACCGGGGAGCTGTTTTTT.

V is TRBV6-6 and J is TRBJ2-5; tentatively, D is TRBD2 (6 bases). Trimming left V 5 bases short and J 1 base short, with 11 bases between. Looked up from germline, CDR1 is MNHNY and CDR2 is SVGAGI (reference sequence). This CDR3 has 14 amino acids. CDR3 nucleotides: TGTGCCAGCAGTGGCTCCGGGGGCCAAGAGACCCAGTACTTC. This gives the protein CASSGSGGQETQYF.

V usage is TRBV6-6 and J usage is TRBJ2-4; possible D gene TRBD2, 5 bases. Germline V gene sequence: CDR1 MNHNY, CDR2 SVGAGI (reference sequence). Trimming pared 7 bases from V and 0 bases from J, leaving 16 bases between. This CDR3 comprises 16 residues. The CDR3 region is CASTDPGLVAKNIQYF. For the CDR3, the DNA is TGTGCCAGCACCGACCCCGGACTCGTAGCCAAAAACATTCAGTACTTC.

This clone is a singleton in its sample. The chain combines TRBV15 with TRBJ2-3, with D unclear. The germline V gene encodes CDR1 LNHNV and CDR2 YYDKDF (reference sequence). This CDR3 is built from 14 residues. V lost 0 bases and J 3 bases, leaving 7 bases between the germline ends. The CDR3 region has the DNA TGTGCCACCAGCAGAGATGCAGTGACAGATACGCAGTATTTT. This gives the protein CATSRDAVTDTQYF.

In DNA, the CDR3 is TGTGCCAGCAGCTTTCTGTGGGGCGCGGAAGAAAAACTGTTTTTT. Translating gives CASSFLWGAEEKLFF. V usage is TRBV5-6 and J usage is TRBJ1-4, with D possibly TRBD1 on 5 matching bases. V dropped 2 bases and J dropped 8 bases, with 16 bases sitting between them. The germline gives CDR1 SGHDT, CDR2 YYEEEE. The CDR3 is made up of 15 amino acids.

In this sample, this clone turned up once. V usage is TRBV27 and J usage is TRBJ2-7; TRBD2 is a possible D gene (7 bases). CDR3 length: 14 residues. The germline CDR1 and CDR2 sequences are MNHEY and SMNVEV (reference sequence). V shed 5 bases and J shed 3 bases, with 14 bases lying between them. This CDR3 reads CASSTRGGDYEQYF. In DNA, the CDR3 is TGTGCCAGCAGTACTCGAGGGGGGGACTACGAGCAGTACTTC.

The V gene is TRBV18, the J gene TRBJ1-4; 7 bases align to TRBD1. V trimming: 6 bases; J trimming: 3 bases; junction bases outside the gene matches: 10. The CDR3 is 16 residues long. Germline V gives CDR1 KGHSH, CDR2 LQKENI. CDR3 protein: CASSPTGEASNEKLFF. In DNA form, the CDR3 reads TGTGCCAGCTCCCCAACAGGGGAGGCATCTAATGAAAAACTGTTTTTT.

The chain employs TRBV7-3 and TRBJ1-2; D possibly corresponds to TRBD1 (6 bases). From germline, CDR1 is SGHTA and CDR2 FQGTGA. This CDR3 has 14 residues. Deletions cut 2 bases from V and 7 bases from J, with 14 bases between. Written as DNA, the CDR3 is TGTGCCAGCAGCTTAGAAGGGACAACCGGTGGCTACACCTTC. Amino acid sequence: CASSLEGTTGGYTF.

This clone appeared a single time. The CDR3, as DNA: TGTGCCAGCACTGCCGAGGGCTCCGGAGCTAACTATGGCTACACCTTC. The encoded protein is CASTAEGSGANYGYTF. The V call is TRBV5-6, the J call TRBJ1-2; D gene unclear. Germline CDR1 is SGHDT and CDR2 is YYEEEE. The CDR3 has 16 residues. The V and J ends lost 6 bases and 0 bases respectively, with 18 bases between them.

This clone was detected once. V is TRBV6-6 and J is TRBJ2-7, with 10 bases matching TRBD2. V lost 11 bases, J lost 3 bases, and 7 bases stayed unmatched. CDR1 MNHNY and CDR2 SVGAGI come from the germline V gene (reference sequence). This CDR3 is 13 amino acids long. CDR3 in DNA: TGTGCCGCAGGGCAGCGGGAGGGCTACGAGCAGTACTTC. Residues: CAAGQREGYEQYF.

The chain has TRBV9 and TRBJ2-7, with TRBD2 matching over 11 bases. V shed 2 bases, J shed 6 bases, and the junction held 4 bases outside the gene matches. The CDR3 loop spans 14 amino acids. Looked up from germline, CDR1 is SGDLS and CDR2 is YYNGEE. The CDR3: CASSVGLAAGEQYF. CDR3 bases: TGTGCCAGCAGCGTGGGACTAGCGGCCGGCGAGCAGTACTTC.

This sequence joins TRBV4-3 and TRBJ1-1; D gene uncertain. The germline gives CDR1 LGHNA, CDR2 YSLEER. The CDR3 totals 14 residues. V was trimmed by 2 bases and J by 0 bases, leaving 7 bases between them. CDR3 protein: CASSQQVMNTEAFF. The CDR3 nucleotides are TGCGCCAGCAGCCAACAGGTCATGAACACTGAAGCTTTCTTT.

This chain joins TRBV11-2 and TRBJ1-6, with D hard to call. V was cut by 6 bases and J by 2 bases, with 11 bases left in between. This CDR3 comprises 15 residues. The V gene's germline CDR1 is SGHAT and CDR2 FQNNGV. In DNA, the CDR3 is TGTGCCAGCAGGCCCGCGGGGACCTATAATTCACCCCTCCACTTT. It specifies CASRPAGTYNSPLHF.